A selection of T cell receptor beta chains follows, all from one sample in a study of cytomegalovirus exposure and HLA in healthy donors. Repertoires were generated with immunoSEQ multiplex PCR, while TCRdb's copy carries only in-frame clones and drops some. Of 95,000 to 150,000 clones listed, about 81% are singletons. Material for sequencing was PBMCs. These receptor sequences come from a woman in her 30s in good health and CMV-seronegative. Each CDR3 is given with its conserved first and last residue. A D gene is named only where the DNA matches it firmly. Clone sizes are given selectively: once, few, many, or a class where the clone is expanded.

- | TRBJ1-3 | TRBD1 | TRBV11-2 | CASRSIGTGGHTIYF | TGTGCCAGCAGGTCCATCGGGACAGGGGGCCACACCATATATTTT
- | TRBJ2-7 | TRBD1 | TRBV7-8 | CASSPDRDYEQYF | TGTGCCAGCAGCCCGGACAGGGACTACGAGCAGTACTTC
- | TRBJ1-3 | - | TRBV25-1 | CASSESSGPGNTIYF | TGTGCCAGCAGTGAATCGTCAGGGCCCGGAAACACCATATATTTT
once | TRBJ1-5 | TRBD1 | TRBV7-2 | CASSLAGGANQPQHF | TGTGCCAGCAGCTTAGCAGGGGGCGCGAATCAGCCCCAGCATTTT
few | TRBJ2-1 | TRBD2 | TRBV28 | CASSLAGGAEQFF | TGTGCCAGCAGTTTAGCGGGAGGCGCTGAGCAGTTCTTC
once | TRBJ2-3 | - | TRBV5-6 | CASSLAGGAHTDTQYF | TGTGCCAGCAGCTTGGCGGGGGGCGCACACACAGATACGCAGTATTTT
few | TRBJ1-1 | TRBD1 | TRBV6-4 | CASRIQGHMNTEAFF | TGTGCCAGCAGAATACAGGGGCACATGAACACTGAAGCTTTCTTT
- | TRBJ2-7 | TRBD1 | TRBV27 | CASSRDSPYEQYF | TGTGCCAGCAGCCGGGACAGCCCCTACGAGCAGTACTTC
- | TRBJ2-2 | TRBD2 | TRBV4-3 | CASKWEAGVAGELFF | TGCGCCAGCAAGTGGGAGGCGGGAGTTGCCGGGGAGCTGTTTTTT
- | TRBJ2-7 | TRBD2 | TRBV30 | CAWRGRLAGGGEQYF | TGTGCCTGGAGGGGGAGACTAGCGGGAGGTGGAGAGCAGTACTTC
few | TRBJ1-2 | - | TRBV6-1 | CASSEPGDYGYTF | TGTGCCAGCAGTGAGCCAGGGGACTATGGCTACACCTTC
- | TRBJ1-2 | - | TRBV28 | CASSSTSIYGYTF | TGTGCCAGCAGTTCCACTTCAATCTATGGCTACACCTTC
few | TRBJ2-5 | TRBD1 | TRBV5-1 | CASSLGQGQETQYF | TGCGCCAGCAGCTTGGGACAGGGCCAAGAGACCCAGTACTTC
- | TRBJ1-1 | - | TRBV4-3 | CASSQEIQVLNTEAFF | TGCGCCAGCAGCCAAGAAATCCAGGTACTTAACACTGAAGCTTTCTTT
- | TRBJ2-3 | - | TRBV30 | CAWNRQLFTDTQYF | TGTGCCTGGAATCGGCAACTATTCACAGATACGCAGTATTTT
- | TRBJ2-3 | - | TRBV7-3 | CASSLAGRRPDTQYF | TGTGCCAGCAGCTTAGCGGGAAGGAGGCCAGATACGCAGTATTTT
- | TRBJ2-7 | TRBD2 | TRBV11-3 | CASSLGLAGQLYEQYF | TGTGCCAGCAGCTTAGGACTAGCGGGACAACTCTACGAGCAGTACTTC
- | TRBJ2-7 | TRBD2 | TRBV6-6 | CASSYGLASGKNEQYF | TGTGCCAGCAGTTACGGCCTCGCTAGCGGGAAGAACGAGCAGTACTTC
- | TRBJ2-2 | TRBD1 | TRBV6-6 | CASRPDRAGTGELFF | TGTGCCAGCAGACCGGACAGGGCTGGCACCGGGGAGCTGTTTTTT
- | TRBJ2-7 | - | TRBV18 | CASSPFSQGDHEQYF | TGTGCCAGCTCACCATTTAGTCAGGGTGATCACGAGCAGTACTTC
few | TRBJ2-7 | - | TRBV5-6 | CASSFGGWEQYF | TGTGCCAGCAGCTTTGGGGGGTGGGAGCAGTACTTC
- | TRBJ2-7 | - | TRBV10-2 | CASKRGEGETYEQYF | TGCGCCAGCAAGAGGGGGGAGGGCGAGACCTACGAGCAGTACTTC
- | TRBJ1-1 | - | TRBV9 | CASSVGQGNTEAFF | TGTGCCAGCAGCGTAGGGCAGGGTAACACTGAAGCTTTCTTT
few | TRBJ1-6 | TRBD1 | TRBV2 | CASLDREYSPLHF | TGTGCCAGCCTTGACAGGGAATATTCACCCCTCCACTTT
once | TRBJ2-3 | - | TRBV7-6 | CASSLAEVADTQYF | TGTGCCAGCAGCTTAGCCGAGGTCGCAGATACGCAGTATTTT
- | TRBJ2-1 | TRBD1 | TRBV5-1 | CASSLPGQGDNEQFF | TGCGCCAGCAGCTTACCGGGACAGGGGGACAATGAGCAGTTCTTC
- | TRBJ2-3 | - | TRBV19 | CASSGTSSSTDTQYF | TGTGCCAGTAGTGGAACTAGCAGTAGCACAGATACGCAGTATTTT
- | TRBJ2-3 | - | TRBV21-1 | CASSKKGGGRVTQYF | TGTGCCAGCAGCAAGAAAGGGGGCGGGCGGGTTACGCAGTATTTT
few | TRBJ2-7 | TRBD2 | TRBV9 | CASSVDSGSYEQYF | TGTGCCAGCAGCGTCGATAGCGGGAGTTACGAGCAGTACTTC
- | TRBJ1-4 | TRBD1 | TRBV23-1 | CASSRRDRGYFSTNEKLFF | TGCGCCAGCAGTCGCCGGGACAGGGGGTATTTTTCGACTAATGAAAAACTGTTTTTT
few | TRBJ1-5 | - | TRBV27 | CASSLFRGYQPQHF | TGTGCCAGCAGCCTCTTCAGGGGCTATCAGCCCCAGCATTTT
- | TRBJ2-1 | - | TRBV5-1 | CASSLAPSSYNEQFF | TGCGCCAGCAGCTTGGCCCCGAGCTCCTACAATGAGCAGTTCTTC
- | TRBJ2-7 | - | TRBV2 | CASSQTSYEQYF | TGTGCCAGCAGTCAAACTAGCTACGAGCAGTACTTC
- | TRBJ1-2 | TRBD1 | TRBV5-6 | CASSLGTGAQGYTF | TGTGCCAGCAGCCTCGGGACAGGGGCGCAGGGCTACACCTTC
- | TRBJ2-4 | - | TRBV2 | CASSEVGENIQYF | TGTGCCAGCAGTGAAGTGGGAGAGAACATTCAGTACTTC
- | TRBJ2-3 | - | TRBV28 | CASRFSGSTDTQYF | TGTGCCAGCAGGTTTAGCGGTAGCACAGATACGCAGTATTTT
- | TRBJ1-1 | TRBD1 | TRBV6-1 | CASSELKGQGQDEAFF | TGTGCCAGCAGTGAACTTAAAGGACAGGGGCAGGATGAAGCTTTCTTT
- | TRBJ2-7 | - | TRBV7-6 | CASSLEQGNEQYF | TGTGCCAGCAGCTTAGAACAGGGAAACGAGCAGTACTTC
- | TRBJ2-5 | - | TRBV5-1 | CATSFQETQYF | TGCGCCACCTCTTTTCAAGAGACCCAGTACTTC
- | TRBJ1-5 | - | TRBV28 | CASSRTVFQPQHF | TGTGCCAGCAGTAGGACAGTTTTCCAGCCCCAGCATTTT
- | TRBJ1-2 | TRBD1 | TRBV28 | CASSSGQGAYGYTF | TGTGCCAGCAGTTCCGGACAGGGCGCCTATGGCTACACCTTC
- | TRBJ2-1 | TRBD1 | TRBV19 | CASSADRANEQFF | TGTGCCAGTAGTGCGGACAGGGCCAATGAGCAGTTCTTC
- | TRBJ2-3 | - | TRBV15 | CATSRDRRSSTDTQYF | TGTGCCACCAGCAGAGATCGGAGATCCAGCACAGATACGCAGTATTTT
- | TRBJ1-5 | TRBD1 | TRBV7-9 | CASRQGRQPQHF | TGTGCCAGCCGACAGGGGAGACAGCCCCAGCATTTT
- | TRBJ2-5 | TRBD2 | TRBV2 | CASKRLAGEETQYF | TGTGCCAGCAAGAGGCTAGCGGGAGAAGAGACCCAGTACTTC
- | TRBJ2-7 | - | TRBV5-6 | CASSLGRGEQYF | TGTGCCAGCAGCTTGGGACGGGGGGAGCAGTACTTC
- | TRBJ2-3 | - | TRBV6-5 | CASSYAPTSTDTQYF | TGTGCCAGCAGTTACGCTCCTACTAGCACAGATACGCAGTATTTT
- | TRBJ1-1 | - | TRBV5-1 | CASSPATVNTEAFF | TGCGCCAGCAGCCCCGCTACAGTGAACACTGAAGCTTTCTTT
- | TRBJ1-5 | TRBD1 | TRBV7-2 | CASSLQGVSNQPQHF | TGTGCCAGCAGCCTCCAGGGGGTGAGCAATCAGCCCCAGCATTTT
- | TRBJ1-1 | TRBD1 | TRBV27 | CASSLMGQNYEAFF | TGTGCCAGCAGTTTAATGGGACAGAATTATGAAGCTTTCTTT
- | TRBJ2-7 | TRBD2 | TRBV14 | CASSLGLAGVEFPYEQYF | TGTGCCAGCAGCCTGGGACTAGCGGGAGTTGAATTCCCGTACGAGCAGTACTTC
- | TRBJ2-3 | TRBD2 | TRBV6-5 | CASSRRLAATDTQYF | TGTGCCAGCAGCCGCAGACTAGCGGCCACAGATACGCAGTATTTT
- | TRBJ1-5 | - | TRBV11-2 | CASSLGWAQGVQPQHF | TGTGCCAGCAGCTTAGGGTGGGCACAGGGAGTTCAGCCCCAGCATTTT
- | TRBJ1-1 | TRBD1 | TRBV18 | CASTWDRGREAFF | TGTGCCAGCACCTGGGACAGGGGTCGGGAAGCTTTCTTT
- | TRBJ2-7 | TRBD1 | TRBV5-1 | CASSSGGWNEQYF | TGCGCCAGCAGCTCAGGGGGCTGGAACGAGCAGTACTTC
- | TRBJ2-5 | - | TRBV6-1 | CANHPEITAATQYF | TGTGCCAACCACCCCGAAATTACAGCCGCGACCCAGTACTTC
- | TRBJ1-2 | - | TRBV27 | CASSSHLQGGGYYGYTF | TGTGCCAGCAGTTCCCACTTACAGGGTGGGGGATACTATGGCTACACCTTC
- | TRBJ1-1 | - | TRBV5-4 | CASSPALRLTEAFF | TGTGCCAGCAGCCCGGCCCTTAGACTAACTGAAGCTTTCTTT
- | TRBJ2-1 | TRBD2 | TRBV2 | CAVPAGRSYNEQFF | TGTGCCGTCCCAGCGGGGAGGTCCTACAATGAGCAGTTCTTC
- | TRBJ2-3 | - | TRBV27 | CASSAWAGGTDTQYF | TGTGCCAGCAGTGCCTGGGCGGGTGGCACAGATACGCAGTATTTT